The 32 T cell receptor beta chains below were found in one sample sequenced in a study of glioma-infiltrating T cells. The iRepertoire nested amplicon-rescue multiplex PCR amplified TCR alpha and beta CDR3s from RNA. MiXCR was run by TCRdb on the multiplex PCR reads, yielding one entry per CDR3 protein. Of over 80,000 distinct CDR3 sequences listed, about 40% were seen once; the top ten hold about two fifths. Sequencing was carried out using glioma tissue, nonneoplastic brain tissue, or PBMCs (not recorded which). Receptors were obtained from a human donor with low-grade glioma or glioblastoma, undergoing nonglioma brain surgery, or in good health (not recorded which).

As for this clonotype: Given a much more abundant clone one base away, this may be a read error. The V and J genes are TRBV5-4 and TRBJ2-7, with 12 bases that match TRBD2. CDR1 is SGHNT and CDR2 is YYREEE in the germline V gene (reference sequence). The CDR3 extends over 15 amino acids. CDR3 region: CASSLGTSGTYEHYF. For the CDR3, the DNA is TGTGCCAGCAGCTTGGGGACTAGCGGGACCTACGAGCATTACTTC.

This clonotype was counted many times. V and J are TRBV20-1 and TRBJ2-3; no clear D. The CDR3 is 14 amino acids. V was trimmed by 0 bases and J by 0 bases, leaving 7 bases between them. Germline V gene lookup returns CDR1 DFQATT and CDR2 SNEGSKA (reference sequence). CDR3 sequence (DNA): TGCAGTGCTAGAGAACGTCCAAGCACAGATACGCAGTATTTT. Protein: CSARERPSTDTQYF.

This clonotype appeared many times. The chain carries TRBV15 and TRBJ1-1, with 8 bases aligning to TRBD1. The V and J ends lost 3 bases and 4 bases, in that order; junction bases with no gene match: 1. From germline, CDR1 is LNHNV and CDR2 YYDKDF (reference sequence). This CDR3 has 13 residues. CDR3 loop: CATSRTGVTEAFF. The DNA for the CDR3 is TGTGCCACCAGCAGGACAGGGGTCACTGAAGCTTTCTTT.

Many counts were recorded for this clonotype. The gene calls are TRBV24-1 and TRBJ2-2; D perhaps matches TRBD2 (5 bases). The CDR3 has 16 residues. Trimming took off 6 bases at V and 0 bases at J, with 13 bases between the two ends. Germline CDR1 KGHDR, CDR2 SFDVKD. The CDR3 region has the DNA TGTGCCACCAGTCGGGGTGTGACCTCGAACACCGGGGAGCTGTTTTTT. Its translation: CATSRGVTSNTGELFF.

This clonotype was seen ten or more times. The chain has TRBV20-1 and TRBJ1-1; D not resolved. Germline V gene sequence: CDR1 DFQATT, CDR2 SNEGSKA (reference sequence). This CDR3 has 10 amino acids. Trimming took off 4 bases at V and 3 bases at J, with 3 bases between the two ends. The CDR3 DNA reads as TGCAGTGCTATTTACACTGAAGCTTTCTTT. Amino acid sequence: CSAIYTEAFF.

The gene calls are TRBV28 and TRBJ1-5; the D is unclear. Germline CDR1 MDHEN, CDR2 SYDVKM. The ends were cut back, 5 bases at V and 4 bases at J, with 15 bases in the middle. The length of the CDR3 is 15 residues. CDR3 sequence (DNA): TGTGCCAGCAGTCCCACCTTGTGCCCTAATCAGCCCCAGCATTTT. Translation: CASSPTLCPNQPQHF.

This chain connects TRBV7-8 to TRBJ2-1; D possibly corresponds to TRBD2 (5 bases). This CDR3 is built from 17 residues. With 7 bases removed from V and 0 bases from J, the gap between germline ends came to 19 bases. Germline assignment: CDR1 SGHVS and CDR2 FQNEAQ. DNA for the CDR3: TGTGCCAGCATCCCTGACGGGGTACAGATCTCCTACAATGAGCAGTTCTTC. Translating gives CASIPDGVQISYNEQFF.

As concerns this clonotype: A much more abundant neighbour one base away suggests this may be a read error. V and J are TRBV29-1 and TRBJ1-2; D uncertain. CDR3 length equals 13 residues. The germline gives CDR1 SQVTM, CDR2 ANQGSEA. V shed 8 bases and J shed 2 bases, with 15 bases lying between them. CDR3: CSLGRRQNYGYTF. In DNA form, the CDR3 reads TGCAGCCTGGGTCGGAGGCAGAACTATGGCTACACCTTC.

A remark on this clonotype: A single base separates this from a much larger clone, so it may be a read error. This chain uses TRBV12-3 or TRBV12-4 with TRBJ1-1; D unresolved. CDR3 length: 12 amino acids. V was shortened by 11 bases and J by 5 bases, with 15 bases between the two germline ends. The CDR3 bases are TGTGCCGGCATCTCGAGAGGTACTGAAGCTTTCTTT. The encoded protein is CAGISRGTEAFF.

CDR3 sequence reads: CASSFAVGEQYF. CDR3 DNA: TGTGCCAGCAGCTTTGCCGTGGGGGAGCAGTACTTC. V gene TRBV25-1 combines with J gene TRBJ2-7; D ambiguous. Germline V gene sequence: CDR1 MGHDK, CDR2 SYGVNS. This CDR3 has 12 amino acids. Trimming cost V 6 bases and J 7 bases, with 13 bases left between them.

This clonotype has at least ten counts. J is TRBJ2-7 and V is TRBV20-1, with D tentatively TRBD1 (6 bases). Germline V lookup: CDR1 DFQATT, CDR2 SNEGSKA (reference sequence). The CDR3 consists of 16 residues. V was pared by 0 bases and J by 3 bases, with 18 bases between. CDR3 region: CSARDQIGGVVYEQYF. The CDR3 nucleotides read TGCAGTGCTAGAGATCAAATAGGGGGAGTCGTCTACGAGCAGTACTTC.

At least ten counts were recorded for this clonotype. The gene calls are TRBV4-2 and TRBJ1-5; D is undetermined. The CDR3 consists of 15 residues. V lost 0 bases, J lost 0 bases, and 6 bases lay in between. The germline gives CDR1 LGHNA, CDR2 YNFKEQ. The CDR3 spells CASSQELDSNQPQHF. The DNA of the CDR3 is TGTGCCAGCAGCCAAGAATTGGATAGCAATCAGCCCCAGCATTTT.

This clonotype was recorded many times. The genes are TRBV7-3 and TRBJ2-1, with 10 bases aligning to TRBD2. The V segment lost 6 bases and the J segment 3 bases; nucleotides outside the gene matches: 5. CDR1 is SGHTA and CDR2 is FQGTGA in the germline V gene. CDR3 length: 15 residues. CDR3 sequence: CASSPGTSVYNEQFF. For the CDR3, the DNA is TGTGCCAGCAGTCCCGGGACTAGCGTCTACAATGAGCAGTTCTTC.

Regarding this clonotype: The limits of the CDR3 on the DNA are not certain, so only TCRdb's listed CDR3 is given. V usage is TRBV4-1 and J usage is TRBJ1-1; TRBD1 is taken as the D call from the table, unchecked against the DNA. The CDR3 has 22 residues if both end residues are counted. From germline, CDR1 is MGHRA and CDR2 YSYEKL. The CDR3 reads CASTNQTSMYLCASRSGTEAFF.

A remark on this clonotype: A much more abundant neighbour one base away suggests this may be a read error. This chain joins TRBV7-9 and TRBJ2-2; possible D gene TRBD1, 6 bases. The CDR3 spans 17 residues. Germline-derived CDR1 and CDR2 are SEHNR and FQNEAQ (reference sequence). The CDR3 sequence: CASSSPTGISNTGELSF. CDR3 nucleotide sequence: TGTGCCAGCAGCTCTCCTACAGGGATTAGCAACACCGGGGAGCTGTCTTTT.

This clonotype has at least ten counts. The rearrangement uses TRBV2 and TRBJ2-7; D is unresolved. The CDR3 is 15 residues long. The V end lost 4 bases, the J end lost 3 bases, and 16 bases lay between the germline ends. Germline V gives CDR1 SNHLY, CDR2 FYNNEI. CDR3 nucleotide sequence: TGTGCCAGCAGTGTCACGTTTTCGCTTAACTACGAGCAGTACTTC. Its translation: CASSVTFSLNYEQYF.

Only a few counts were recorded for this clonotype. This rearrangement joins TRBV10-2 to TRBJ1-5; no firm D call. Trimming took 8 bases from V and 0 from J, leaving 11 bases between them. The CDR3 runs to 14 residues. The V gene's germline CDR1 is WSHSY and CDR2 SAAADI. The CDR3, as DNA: TGCGCCAGCCGTTCAGAGTTTAGCAATCAGCCCCAGCATTTT. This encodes CASRSEFSNQPQHF.

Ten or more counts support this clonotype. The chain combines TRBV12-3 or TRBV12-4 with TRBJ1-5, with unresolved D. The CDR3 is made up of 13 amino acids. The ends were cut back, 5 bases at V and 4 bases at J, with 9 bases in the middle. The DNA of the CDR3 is TGTGCCAGCAGTGGTACACGTAATCAGCCCCAGCATTTT. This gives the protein CASSGTRNQPQHF.

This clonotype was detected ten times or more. CDR3 DNA: TGTGCCAGTAGTATCGGTGGGGATCAAAACAGGAGGAAGGGTGAACAGTTCTTC. It specifies CASSIGGDQNRRKGEQFF. V gene TRBV19 combines with J gene TRBJ2-1; D may be TRBD1 or TRBD2 (5 bases each). Trimming removed 3 bases from V and 13 bases from J, with 31 bases in between. Germline CDR1 and CDR2: LNHDA and SQIVND (reference sequence). This CDR3 is 18 amino acids long. The full variable domain, with the rest looked up from reference TRBV19 and TRBJ2-1, is DGGITQSPKYLFRKEGQNVTLSCEQNLNHDAMYWYRQDPGQGLRLIYYSQIVNDFQKGDIAEGYSVSREKKESFPLTVTSAQKNPTAFYLCASSIGGDQNRRKGEQFFGPGTRLTVL.

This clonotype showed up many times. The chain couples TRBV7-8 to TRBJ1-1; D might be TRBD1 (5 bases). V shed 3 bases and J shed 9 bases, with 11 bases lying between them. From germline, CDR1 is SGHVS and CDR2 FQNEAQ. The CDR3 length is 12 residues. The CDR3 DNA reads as TGTGCCAGCAGCTTTCCGGGGACGAAAGCTTTCTTT. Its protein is CASSFPGTKAFF.

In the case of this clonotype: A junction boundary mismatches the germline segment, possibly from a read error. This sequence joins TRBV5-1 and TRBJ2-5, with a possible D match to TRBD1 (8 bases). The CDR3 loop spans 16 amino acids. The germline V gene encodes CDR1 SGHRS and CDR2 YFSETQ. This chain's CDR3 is CASSTVTGEGGETKYF. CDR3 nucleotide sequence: TGCGCCAGCAGCACGGTGACAGGGGAGGGTGGAGAGACCAAGTACTTC.

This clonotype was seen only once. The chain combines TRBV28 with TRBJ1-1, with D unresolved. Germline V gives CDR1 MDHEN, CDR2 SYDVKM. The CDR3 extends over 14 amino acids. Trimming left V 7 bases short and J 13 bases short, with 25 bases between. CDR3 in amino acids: CASKAEYDPPQDFF. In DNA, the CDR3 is TGTGCCAGCAAGGCGGAATATGATCCCCCTCAAGATTTCTTT. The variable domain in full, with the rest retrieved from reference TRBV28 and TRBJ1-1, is DVKVTQSSRYLVKRTGEKVFLECVQDMDHENMFWYRQDPGLGLRLIYFSYDVKMKEKGDIPEGYSVSREKKERFSLILESASTNQTSMYLCASKAEYDPPQDFFGQGTRLTVV.

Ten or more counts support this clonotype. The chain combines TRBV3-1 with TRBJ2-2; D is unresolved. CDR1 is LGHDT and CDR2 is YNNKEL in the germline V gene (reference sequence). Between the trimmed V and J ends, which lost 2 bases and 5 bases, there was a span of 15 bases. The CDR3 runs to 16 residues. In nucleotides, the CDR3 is TGTGCCAGCAGCCAATCCCTTTTTCCTGGGACCGGGGAGCTGTTTTTT. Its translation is CASSQSLFPGTGELFF.

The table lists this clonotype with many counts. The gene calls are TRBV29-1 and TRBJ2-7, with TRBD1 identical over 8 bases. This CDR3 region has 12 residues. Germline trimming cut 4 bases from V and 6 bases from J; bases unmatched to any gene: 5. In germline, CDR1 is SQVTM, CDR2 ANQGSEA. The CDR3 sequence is CSVGTGSSEQYF. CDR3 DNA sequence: TGCAGCGTTGGGACAGGGTCTAGCGAGCAGTACTTC.

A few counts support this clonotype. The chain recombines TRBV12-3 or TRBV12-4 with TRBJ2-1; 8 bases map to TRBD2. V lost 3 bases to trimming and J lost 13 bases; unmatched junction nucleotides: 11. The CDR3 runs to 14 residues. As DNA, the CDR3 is TGTGCCAGCAGTTTGGTTCAGCGGGGGAGTACTCAGTTCTTC. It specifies CASSLVQRGSTQFF.

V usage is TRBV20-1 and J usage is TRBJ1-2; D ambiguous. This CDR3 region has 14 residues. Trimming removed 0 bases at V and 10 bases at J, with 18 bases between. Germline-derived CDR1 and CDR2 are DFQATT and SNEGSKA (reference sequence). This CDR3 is CSARDTGGYNDYTF. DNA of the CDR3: TGCAGTGCTAGAGATACGGGAGGTTACAATGACTACACCTTC.

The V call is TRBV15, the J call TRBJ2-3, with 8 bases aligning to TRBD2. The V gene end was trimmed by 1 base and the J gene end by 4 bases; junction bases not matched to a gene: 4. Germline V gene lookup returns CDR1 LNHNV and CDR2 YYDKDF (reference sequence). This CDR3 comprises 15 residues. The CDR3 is CATSRAGGPADTQYF. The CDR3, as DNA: TGTGCCACCAGCAGAGCGGGGGGGCCGGCAGATACGCAGTATTTT.

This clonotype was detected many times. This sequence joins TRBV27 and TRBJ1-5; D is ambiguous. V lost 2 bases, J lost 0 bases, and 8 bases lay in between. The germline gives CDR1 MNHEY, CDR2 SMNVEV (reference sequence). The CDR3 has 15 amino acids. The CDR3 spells CASSLGPYSNQPQHF. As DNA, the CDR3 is TGTGCCAGCAGTTTAGGCCCCTATAGCAATCAGCCCCAGCATTTT.

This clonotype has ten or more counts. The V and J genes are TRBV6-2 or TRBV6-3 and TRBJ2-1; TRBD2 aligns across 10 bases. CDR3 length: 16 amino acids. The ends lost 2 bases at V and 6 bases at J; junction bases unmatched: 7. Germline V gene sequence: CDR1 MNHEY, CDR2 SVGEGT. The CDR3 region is CASSYGWTSGFNEQFF. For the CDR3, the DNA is TGTGCCAGCAGTTACGGCTGGACTAGCGGATTCAATGAGCAGTTCTTC.

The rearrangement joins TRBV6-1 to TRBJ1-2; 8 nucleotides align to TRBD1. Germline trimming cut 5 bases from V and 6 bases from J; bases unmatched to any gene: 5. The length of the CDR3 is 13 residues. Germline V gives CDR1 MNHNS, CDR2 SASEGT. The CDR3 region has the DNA TGTGCCAGCAGTCAGGACAGGGCGGATGGCTACACCTTC. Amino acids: CASSQDRADGYTF.

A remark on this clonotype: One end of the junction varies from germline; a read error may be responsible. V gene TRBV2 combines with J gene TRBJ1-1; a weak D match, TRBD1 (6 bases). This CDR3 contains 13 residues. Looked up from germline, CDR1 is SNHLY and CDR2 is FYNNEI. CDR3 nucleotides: TGTGCCAGCAACCCGCACAGGGAAACTGAAGCTCTCTTT. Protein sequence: CASNPHRETEALF.

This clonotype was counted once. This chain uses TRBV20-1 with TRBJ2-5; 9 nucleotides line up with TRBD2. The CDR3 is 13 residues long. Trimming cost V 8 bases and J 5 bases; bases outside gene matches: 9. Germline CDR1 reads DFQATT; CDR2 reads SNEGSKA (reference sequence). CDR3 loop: CSTGTSYLETQYF. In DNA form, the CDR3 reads TGCAGTACCGGGACTAGCTACTTGGAGACCCAGTACTTC.